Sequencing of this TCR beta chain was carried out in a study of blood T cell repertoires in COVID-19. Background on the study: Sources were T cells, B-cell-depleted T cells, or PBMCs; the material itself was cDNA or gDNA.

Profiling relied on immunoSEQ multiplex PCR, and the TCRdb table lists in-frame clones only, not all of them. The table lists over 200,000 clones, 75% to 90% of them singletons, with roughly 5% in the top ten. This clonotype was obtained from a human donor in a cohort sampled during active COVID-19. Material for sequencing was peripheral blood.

The CDR3 nucleotides read TGTGCCAGCAGCTTACTTGGTAGCGGGAGCGCGAACGAGCAGTACTTC. It translates to CASSLLGSGSANEQYF. The chain combines TRBV7-3 with TRBJ2-7, with 9 nucleotides matching TRBD2. Trimming at V came to 2 bases and at J to 5 bases, leaving 10 bases not matched to a gene. The CDR3 contains 16 residues. Germline CDR1 SGHTA, CDR2 FQGTGA.